These 7 T cell receptor beta chains came from one sample sequenced in a study of T cell responses to AZD1222 COVID-19 vaccine. Some clones are missing from TCRdb's copy, which holds only in-frame ones; the method was immunoSEQ multiplex PCR. This sample has 110,000 to 150,000 clones; approximately 90% occur once, and the top ten carry 5.5%. Sequenced here: peripheral blood, sampled on day 0 of AZD1222 vaccination. These receptor sequences come from an adult in good health.

The rearrangement uses TRBV11-2 and TRBJ2-2, with TRBD1 as a possible D gene (6 bases). The CDR3 covers 15 residues. From germline, CDR1 is SGHAT and CDR2 FQNNGV. The V gene lost 1 base and the J gene lost 2 bases, with 8 bases spanning the gap. The CDR3 here is CASSLGTVNTGELFF. The CDR3 DNA sequence: TGTGCCAGCAGCTTAGGGACAGTTAACACCGGGGAGCTGTTTTTT. Full variable domain (rest looked up from reference TRBV11-2 and TRBJ2-2): EAGVAQSPRYKIIEKRQSVAFWCNPISGHATLYWYQQILGQGPKLLIQFQNNGVVDDSQLPKDRFSAERLKGVDSTLKIQPAKLEDSAVYLCASSLGTVNTGELFFGEGSRLTVL.

V gene TRBV5-4 combines with J gene TRBJ1-6; TRBD1 might be the D (6 bases). The CDR3 runs to 16 residues. CDR1 is SGHNT and CDR2 is YYREEE in the germline V gene (reference sequence). Trimming pared 4 bases from V and 4 bases from J, leaving 15 bases between. The DNA for the CDR3 is TGTGCCAGCAGCCGCACCTGGACAGATTATAATTCACCCCTCCACTTT. Translation: CASSRTWTDYNSPLHF.

The chain uses TRBV18 and TRBJ2-5, with D perhaps TRBD1 or TRBD2 (6 bases each). The CDR3 runs to 14 residues. The V gene's germline CDR1 is KGHSH and CDR2 LQKENI. Trimming removed 1 base from V and 4 bases from J, with 10 bases in between. The CDR3 sequence: CASSPLGGGETQYF. The DNA for the CDR3 is TGTGCCAGCTCACCACTAGGGGGAGGAGAGACCCAGTACTTC.

The CDR3 reads CASSVAMYTEAFF. Here the CDR3 DNA reads TGTGCCAGCAGCGTAGCAATGTACACTGAAGCTTTCTTT. The chain uses TRBV9 and TRBJ1-1; D uncertain. Looked up from germline, CDR1 is SGDLS and CDR2 is YYNGEE. The CDR3 totals 13 residues. V shed 0 bases and J shed 3 bases, with 6 bases lying between them.

The rearrangement uses TRBV30 and TRBJ2-7, with D possibly being TRBD2 (5 bases). CDR1 and CDR2 (germline): GTSNPN, SVGIG (reference sequence). The CDR3 is 11 residues long. V was shortened by 4 bases and J by 6 bases, with 10 bases between the two germline ends. CDR3 nucleotides: TGTGCCTGGAACCGGGATTCCGAGCAGTACTTC. Its protein is CAWNRDSEQYF.

This rearrangement joins TRBV7-9 to TRBJ1-2, with 9 bases identical to TRBD1. Germline lookup yields CDR1 SEHNR and CDR2 FQNEAQ (reference sequence). With V trimmed by 5 bases and J by 4 bases, 8 bases remained unmatched. This CDR3 is 15 amino acids long. The DNA of the CDR3 is TGTGCCAGCAGCGAGGACAGGGGATGGTTCTATGGCTACACCTTC. Its protein is CASSEDRGWFYGYTF.

This chain joins TRBV4-2 and TRBJ1-6; D uncertain. CDR3 length equals 14 residues. The V gene's germline CDR1 is LGHNA and CDR2 YNFKEQ. The ends were cut back, 0 bases at V and 9 bases at J, with 9 bases in the middle. The CDR3 region is CASSQELEVSPLHF. The CDR3 DNA follows: TGTGCCAGCAGCCAAGAACTGGAAGTTTCACCCCTCCACTTT.